This is a list of T cell receptor beta chains from one sample in a study of radiation and T cells in renal cell carcinoma. Sequencing used immunoSEQ multiplex PCR; TCRdb keeps in-frame clones, though not all of them. The sample carries fewer than 200,000 clones, about 85% recorded once. Here the sequenced sample was blood, taken from a patient whose treatment included radiotherapy and nephrectomy. The receptors derive from a woman between 50 and 59 years old with renal cell carcinoma. The CDR3 runs from the conserved cysteine through the conserved F or W. The D gene is left open where the match is weak. Only part of the rows carry a size: once, few, many, or a class if the clone is expanded.

D gene,J gene,V gene,clone size,CDR3 protein,CDR3 DNA
TRBD1,TRBJ1-1,TRBV30,few,CAWTGTGGTEAFF,TGTGCCTGGACGGGGACAGGGGGAACTGAAGCTTTCTTT
TRBD1,TRBJ1-4,TRBV4-3,.,CASSQMTGGWEKLFF,TGCGCCAGCAGCCAAATGACAGGGGGTTGGGAAAAACTGTTTTTT
.,TRBJ2-3,TRBV7-2,.,CASSYLGGYSTDTQYF,TGTGCCAGCAGCTACCTCGGGGGTTATAGCACAGATACGCAGTATTTT
TRBD1,TRBJ2-7,TRBV6-5,.,CASSYTGGYEQYF,TGTGCCAGCAGTTACACAGGGGGCTACGAGCAGTACTTC
TRBD2,TRBJ2-2,TRBV15,once,CATSRWGKPGLEDTGELFF,TGTGCCACCAGCAGATGGGGAAAACCGGGACTAGAGGACACCGGGGAGCTGTTTTTT
.,TRBJ1-2,TRBV29-1,.,CSVVGAGYGYTF,TGCAGCGTTGTGGGGGCTGGCTATGGCTACACCTTC
.,TRBJ1-1,TRBV25-1,.,CASSRFSATEAFF,TGTGCCAGCAGCCGATTTTCGGCCACTGAAGCTTTCTTT
.,TRBJ2-5,TRBV19,.,CASRAGANQETQYF,TGTGCCAGTCGAGCAGGGGCCAACCAAGAGACCCAGTACTTC
.,TRBJ2-5,TRBV5-1,once,CASSLEPETQYF,TGCGCCAGCAGCTTGGAGCCGGAGACCCAGTACTTC
.,TRBJ1-4,TRBV13,.,CALGEINEKLFF,TGTGCCCTCGGTGAAATTAATGAAAAACTGTTTTTT
.,TRBJ1-6,TRBV4-3,.,CASSLHPQVGSPLHF,TGCGCCAGCAGCCTACACCCCCAGGTGGGTTCACCCCTCCACTTT
TRBD1,TRBJ2-7,TRBV27,.,CASSSQGARGEYEQYF,TGTGCCAGCAGTTCCCAGGGGGCGCGAGGGGAGTACGAGCAGTACTTC
TRBD1,TRBJ1-5,TRBV6-5,.,CASSFRGSQPQHF,TGTGCCAGCAGTTTCAGGGGGAGTCAGCCCCAGCATTTT
.,TRBJ2-1,TRBV7-2,.,CASVYTSSYNEQFF,TGTGCCAGCGTATACACGAGCTCCTACAATGAGCAGTTCTTC
TRBD2,TRBJ2-5,TRBV6-1,.,CASRTGLAGQETQYF,TGTGCCAGCAGAACCGGACTAGCGGGGCAAGAGACCCAGTACTTC
.,TRBJ2-1,TRBV7-8,.,CASSPSTSYNEQFF,TGTGCCAGCAGCCCGTCGACAAGTTACAATGAGCAGTTCTTC
.,TRBJ2-3,TRBV19,.,CASSLEDNQGTDTQYF,TGTGCCAGTAGTTTAGAGGATAATCAGGGCACAGATACGCAGTATTTT
.,TRBJ1-5,TRBV7-3,.,CASSALEGQPQHF,TGTGCCAGCAGCGCCTTGGAGGGACAGCCCCAGCATTTT
.,TRBJ2-3,TRBV10-3,.,CAISEYRADTQYF,TGTGCCATCAGTGAGTACAGGGCAGATACGCAGTATTTT
.,TRBJ2-6,TRBV6-6,.,CASTQGSTGANVLTF,TGTGCCAGCACCCAGGGTTCGACTGGGGCCAACGTCCTGACTTTC
.,TRBJ2-7,TRBV27,.,CASSIINRGKQYF,TGTGCCAGCAGCATAATCAACAGAGGGAAGCAGTACTTC
TRBD1,TRBJ1-2,TRBV11-2,.,CASSFGRGRRFNGYTF,TGTGCCAGCAGCTTCGGCAGGGGGCGCAGATTTAATGGCTACACCTTC
.,TRBJ1-3,TRBV4-3,.,CASSQDWGLRSGNTIYF,TGCGCCAGCAGCCAAGATTGGGGGCTTCGCTCTGGAAACACCATATATTTT
.,TRBJ2-1,TRBV7-2,.,CASSLWRGGPLLPNEQFF,TGTGCCAGCAGCCTATGGAGGGGGGGACCCCTTCTGCCCAATGAGCAGTTCTTC
.,TRBJ1-2,TRBV4-1,.,CASSQEDTGGYGYTF,TGCGCCAGCAGCCAAGAAGACACTGGTGGCTATGGCTACACCTTC
.,TRBJ1-3,TRBV5-1,.,CASSFARTGFGGNTIYF,TGCGCCAGCAGCTTCGCCCGGACGGGGTTCGGGGGAAACACCATATATTTT
.,TRBJ2-2,TRBV19,.,CASSAGTPLADTGELFF,TGTGCCAGTAGTGCCGGGACACCATTAGCAGACACCGGGGAGCTGTTTTTT
.,TRBJ1-1,TRBV7-2,.,CASSLDSGGNTEAFF,TGTGCCAGCAGCTTAGACTCGGGGGGGAACACTGAAGCTTTCTTT
TRBD1,TRBJ1-5,TRBV6-5,.,CASSYSAGGQPQHF,TGTGCCAGCAGTTACTCGGCAGGGGGACAGCCCCAGCATTTT
.,TRBJ1-3,TRBV19,.,CASSLDSATGNTIYF,TGTGCCAGTAGTCTGGACTCGGCCACTGGAAACACCATATATTTT
TRBD1,TRBJ1-1,TRBV6-1,.,CASSMDRGLTEAFF,TGTGCCAGCAGTATGGACAGGGGGCTCACTGAAGCTTTCTTT
.,TRBJ2-2,TRBV11-2,once,CASSLMAPPATGELFF,TGTGCCAGCAGCTTAATGGCTCCACCAGCCACCGGGGAGCTGTTTTTT
.,TRBJ1-6,TRBV7-8,.,CASSYQKQSANSPLHF,TGTGCCAGCAGCTATCAAAAACAGTCGGCCAATTCACCCCTCCACTTT
.,TRBJ1-1,TRBV27,.,CASSLGGLLNTEAFF,TGTGCCAGCAGTTTGGGGGGACTCCTGAACACTGAAGCTTTCTTT
.,TRBJ2-1,TRBV29-1,.,CSVDQNEQFF,TGCAGCGTTGATCAGAATGAGCAGTTCTTC
.,TRBJ1-1,TRBV29-1,.,CSVEEGGNTEAFF,TGCAGCGTTGAGGAGGGAGGCAACACTGAAGCTTTCTTT
TRBD1,TRBJ1-2,TRBV19,once,CATSTGGGYTF,TGTGCCACCTCGACAGGGGGTGGCTACACCTTC
.,TRBJ1-5,TRBV19,.,CASSQSGGNQPQHF,TGTGCCAGTAGTCAATCTGGGGGCAATCAGCCCCAGCATTTT
TRBD2,TRBJ2-1,TRBV6-5,.,CASSYLSGGKQNEQFF,TGTGCCAGCAGTTACCTTAGCGGGGGTAAACAGAATGAGCAGTTCTTC
.,TRBJ1-1,TRBV7-2,.,CASSSSAVNTEAFF,TGTGCCAGCAGTAGCTCGGCGGTAAACACTGAAGCTTTCTTT
.,TRBJ1-4,TRBV10-3,.,CAISDVDDNNEKLFF,TGTGCCATCAGTGACGTGGACGACAATAATGAAAAACTGTTTTTT
TRBD1,TRBJ2-3,TRBV5-6,once,CASSLTGQLSTDTQYF,TGTGCCAGCAGCTTGACGGGACAGCTTAGCACAGATACGCAGTATTTT
.,TRBJ1-2,TRBV18,.,CASSPGGGNYGYTF,TGTGCCAGCTCACCAGGCGGGGGAAACTATGGCTACACCTTC
.,TRBJ1-4,TRBV5-1,.,CASGQSNEKLFF,TGCGCCAGCGGACAGTCTAATGAAAAACTGTTTTTT
TRBD1,TRBJ2-7,TRBV7-8,once,CASSLSMGQPYEQYF,TGTGCCAGCAGCTTATCGATGGGACAGCCCTACGAGCAGTACTTC
.,TRBJ1-1,TRBV2,.,CASAGLGLNTEAFF,TGTGCCAGCGCCGGCCTCGGATTGAACACTGAAGCTTTCTTT